The 20 T cell receptor beta chains below were found in one sample sequenced in a study of shared clonotypes between healthy human individuals. CD45RO negativity and positive selection for CCR7 defined naive CD8 cells, a population that excluded terminally differentiated effector memory CD45RA+ cells. Assay: immunoSEQ multiplex PCR; the TCRdb copy retains only in-frame clones and omits some. The sample lists a few million clones, roughly 93% seen once, with under 2% in the top ten. The sample was naive CD8+ T cells from PBMCs. These receptors were taken from a man younger than 35 in good health. Some clones in this sample may be carry-over from other donors' samples.

The chain links TRBV6-7 to TRBJ2-2; 12 bases match TRBD2. TRBV6-7 is flagged as an ORF with uncertain function. The trim removed 6 bases at V and 1 base at J, leaving 6 bases unmatched. The CDR3 spans 17 residues. The CDR3 here is CASSRTSGTKNTGELFF. The CDR3 bases are TGTGCCAGCAGCCGGACTAGCGGGACAAAGAACACCGGGGAGCTGTTTTTT.

The J gene is TRBJ2-7, the V gene TRBV28; D is unclear. The CDR3 has 14 residues. Germline V lookup: CDR1 MDHEN, CDR2 SYDVKM. V was pared by 5 bases and J by 4 bases, with 15 bases between. The CDR3 reads CASSRNRRLYEQYF. The CDR3 nucleotides are TGTGCCAGCAGTCGGAACCGGCGGCTTTACGAGCAGTACTTC. Combining the CDR3 with reference TRBV28 and TRBJ2-7 gives the whole variable domain DVKVTQSSRYLVKRTGEKVFLECVQDMDHENMFWYRQDPGLGLRLIYFSYDVKMKEKGDIPEGYSVSREKKERFSLILESASTNQTSMYLCASSRNRRLYEQYFGPGTRLTVT.

On this clone itself: The identical CDR3 is also encoded by other nucleotide sequences in the sample. The chain recombines TRBV9 with TRBJ1-2, with a tentative D call TRBD1 (5 bases). Germline V lookup: CDR1 SGDLS, CDR2 YYNGEE. V lost 0 bases and J lost 4, with 13 bases in between. The CDR3 extends over 15 amino acids. In DNA, the CDR3 is TGTGCCAGCAGCGTAGGCGGGGGGAGCTCCTATGGCTACACCTTC. It encodes CASSVGGGSSYGYTF.

This sequence joins TRBV13 and TRBJ1-2; 12 bases are shared with TRBD1. The length of the CDR3 is 14 residues. Trimming cost V 5 bases and J 8 bases; bases outside gene matches: 6. From germline, CDR1 is PRHDT and CDR2 FYEKMQ (reference sequence). The CDR3 sequence is CASSQGQGARGYTF. The CDR3, as DNA: TGTGCCAGCAGCCAGGGACAGGGGGCAAGGGGCTACACCTTC.

The chain recombines TRBV6-5 with TRBJ2-4, with 14 bases aligning to TRBD2. Germline V lookup: CDR1 MNHEY, CDR2 SVGAGI. The trim removed 0 bases at V and 8 bases at J, leaving 0 bases unmatched. The CDR3 spans 15 residues. In DNA, the CDR3 is TGTGCCAGCAGTTACTCGGGACTAGCGGGAGACATTCAGTACTTC. Translation gives CASSYSGLAGDIQYF.

This clone has just one count. The rearrangement links TRBV30 to TRBJ2-7; either TRBD1 or TRBD2 may fit D (5 bases each). Trimming shortened V by 3 bases and J by 10 bases, and 19 bases separated the two germline ends. The length of the CDR3 is 13 residues. Germline lookup yields CDR1 GTSNPN and CDR2 SVGIG (reference sequence). In DNA form, the CDR3 reads TGTGCCTGGAGGAGGAGAGGGGACCAGATACAGTACTTC. Its translation: CAWRRRGDQIQYF.

This chain joins TRBV7-8 and TRBJ2-1, with a possible D match to TRBD2 (6 bases). This CDR3 contains 15 residues. The germline V and J ends were trimmed by 3 bases and 6 bases, with 15 bases remaining between them. CDR1 and CDR2 from the germline V gene are SGHVS and FQNEAQ. The CDR3 here is CASSFRGQGGNEQFF. DNA of the CDR3: TGTGCCAGCAGCTTCCGCGGTCAGGGAGGCAATGAGCAGTTCTTC.

The chain has TRBV11-2 and TRBJ2-1; D may match TRBD1 or TRBD2 (5 bases each). Germline-derived CDR1 and CDR2 are SGHAT and FQNNGV. CDR3 length: 14 amino acids. V lost 1 base and J 5 bases, leaving 9 bases between the germline ends. CDR3 residues: CASSLGDRHNEQFF. Here the CDR3 DNA reads TGTGCCAGCAGCTTAGGGGACCGACACAATGAGCAGTTCTTC.

The chain couples TRBV5-4 to TRBJ2-3; 7 nucleotides agree with TRBD1. Germline V gene data show CDR1 as SGHNT and CDR2 as YYREEE (reference sequence). CDR3 size: 17 residues. Trimming took 0 bases from V and 4 from J; bases not matched to a gene: 11. For the CDR3, the DNA is TGTGCCAGCAGCTTGGTCGGCAGGGGGAGTTGGGCAGATACGCAGTATTTT. Translated, it gives CASSLVGRGSWADTQYF.

This chain connects TRBV9 to TRBJ2-7; 7 bases fit TRBD2. V lost 3 bases, J lost 5 bases, and 14 bases stayed unmatched. Germline CDR1 SGDLS, CDR2 YYNGEE. The CDR3 spans 16 residues. The CDR3 is CASSGKKGLPANEQYF. The DNA for the CDR3 is TGTGCCAGCAGCGGAAAGAAGGGACTACCCGCTAACGAGCAGTACTTC.

This rearrangement joins TRBV7-8 to TRBJ2-7; D is perhaps TRBD2 (7 bases). V dropped 5 bases and J dropped 4 bases, with 18 bases sitting between them. The CDR3 covers 15 residues. Per germline, CDR1 SGHVS and CDR2 FQNEAQ. The CDR3 loop reads CASSPGGLSRYEQYF. Written as DNA, the CDR3 is TGTGCCAGCAGCCCCGGGGGGCTAAGTAGGTACGAGCAGTACTTC.

J is TRBJ2-1 and V is TRBV7-9, with D possibly matching TRBD2 (6 bases). This CDR3 is built from 14 residues. The ends were cut back, 3 bases at V and 8 bases at J, with 14 bases in the middle. Germline V CDR1 and CDR2: SEHNR, FQNEAQ (reference sequence). Written as DNA, the CDR3 is TGTGCCAGCAGCTTTTCGGGGGTGATGTATGAGCAGTTCTTC. Its protein product is CASSFSGVMYEQFF.

CDR3 in amino acids: CASSLSGWEGRSNQPQHF. CDR3 nucleotide sequence: TGTGCCAGCAGTTTATCGGGATGGGAGGGACGGAGCAATCAGCCCCAGCATTTT. This chain joins TRBV27 and TRBJ1-5; tentatively, D is TRBD1 (5 bases). Looked up from germline, CDR1 is MNHEY and CDR2 is SMNVEV (reference sequence). Trimming took 0 bases from V and 1 from J, leaving 16 bases between them. CDR3 size: 18 residues.

This rearrangement joins TRBV7-3 to TRBJ2-1, with TRBD2 matching 12 bases. Germline V lookup: CDR1 SGHTA, CDR2 FQGTGA. This CDR3 has 13 residues. V trimming: 5 bases; J trimming: 13 bases; junction bases outside the gene matches: 6. The CDR3 DNA is TGTGCCAGCAGCCTGCTAGCGGGAGGGGGCCAGTTCTTC. Amino acids: CASSLLAGGGQFF.

The rearrangement joins TRBV7-9 to TRBJ1-2, with 8 bases matching TRBD1. The CDR3 runs 16 residues. J lost 0 bases, V lost 4 bases, and 7 bases had no gene match. Germline V lookup: CDR1 SEHNR, CDR2 FQNEAQ (reference sequence). The CDR3 DNA follows: TGTGCCAGCAGCTCCCCACAGGGGGAAGCTAACTATGGCTACACCTTC. It codes for CASSSPQGEANYGYTF.

V gene TRBV27 combines with J gene TRBJ1-2, with D unclear. V shed 0 bases and J shed 7 bases, with 9 bases lying between them. Per germline, CDR1 MNHEY and CDR2 SMNVEV (reference sequence). The CDR3 sequence is 13 residues long. CDR3 in amino acids: CASSLSGFAGYTF. As DNA, the CDR3 is TGTGCCAGCAGTTTATCTGGGTTCGCTGGCTACACCTTC.

The chain carries TRBV18 and TRBJ2-7, with 11 positions matching TRBD2. With V trimmed by 2 bases and J by 0 bases, 3 bases remained unmatched. This CDR3 is built from 16 residues. CDR1 is KGHSH, CDR2 LQKENI, per germline. CDR3 protein: CASSPLAGGPSYEQYF. The CDR3 nucleotides read TGTGCCAGCTCACCATTAGCGGGAGGGCCCTCCTACGAGCAGTACTTC.

The chain combines TRBV9 with TRBJ2-7, with TRBD2 matching 7 bases. V trimming: 2 bases; J trimming: 5 bases; junction bases outside the gene matches: 7. CDR3 length: 14 amino acids. CDR1 is SGDLS and CDR2 is YYNGEE in the germline V gene. CDR3 amino acids: CASSVSGAKDEQYF. The CDR3 DNA follows: TGTGCCAGCAGCGTGAGCGGGGCCAAGGACGAGCAGTACTTC.

The chain joins TRBV28 to TRBJ1-2; TRBD1 matches 12 bases. CDR1 MDHEN and CDR2 SYDVKM come from the germline V gene. This CDR3 contains 16 residues. Losses at the gene ends were 6 bases for V and 4 bases for J; bases not matched to a gene: 9. CDR3 coding DNA: TGTGCCAGCAGCACTTGGGGACAGGGGGCGATCTATGGCTACACCTTC. Translating it yields CASSTWGQGAIYGYTF.

The V call is TRBV11-2, the J call TRBJ1-1; D is ambiguous. The ends were cut back, 4 bases at V and 4 bases at J, with 7 bases in the middle. Looked up from germline, CDR1 is SGHAT and CDR2 is FQNNGV. The CDR3 sequence is 12 residues long. The CDR3: CASSYAGTEAFF. The CDR3 DNA reads TGTGCCAGCAGCTATGCGGGCACTGAAGCTTTCTTT.